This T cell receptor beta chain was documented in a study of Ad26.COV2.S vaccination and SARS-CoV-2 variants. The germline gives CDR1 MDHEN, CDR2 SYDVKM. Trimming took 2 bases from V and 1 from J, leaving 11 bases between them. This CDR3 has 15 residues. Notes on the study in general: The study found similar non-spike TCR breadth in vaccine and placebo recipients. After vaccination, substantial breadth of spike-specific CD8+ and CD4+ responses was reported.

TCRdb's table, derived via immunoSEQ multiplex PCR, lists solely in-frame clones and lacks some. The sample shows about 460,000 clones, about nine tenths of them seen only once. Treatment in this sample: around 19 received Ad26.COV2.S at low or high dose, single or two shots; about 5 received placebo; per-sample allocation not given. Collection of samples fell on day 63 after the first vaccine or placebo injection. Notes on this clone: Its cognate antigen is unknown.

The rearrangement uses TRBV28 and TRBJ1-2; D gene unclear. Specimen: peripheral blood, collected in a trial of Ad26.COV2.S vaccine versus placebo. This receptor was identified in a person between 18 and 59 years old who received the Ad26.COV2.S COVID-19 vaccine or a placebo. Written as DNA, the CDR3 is TGTGCCAGCAGTTTAGAGGGTACCCATAACTATGGCTACACCTTC. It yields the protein CASSLEGTHNYGYTF.